The 27 T cell receptor beta chains reported below all come from one sample, sequenced in a study of CD8 T cells in Susac syndrome. Random-hexamer reverse transcription was applied to roughly 0.5 to 1 ug RNA. TCRdb ran MiXCR on the immunoSEQ multiplex PCR reads and lists one entry per CDR3 protein. The sample holds roughly 80,000 distinct CDR3 sequences, roughly nine tenths seen once. Sequencing was done on a sample of CD8+ T cells from PBMCs. Source of these receptors: a human donor with multiple sclerosis.

V usage is TRBV28 and J usage is TRBJ2-1; 7 bases line up with TRBD1. V shed 7 bases and J 6 bases; nucleotides not matched to a gene: 9. Germline V gene lookup returns CDR1 MDHEN and CDR2 SYDVKM. The CDR3 sequence is 14 residues long. The CDR3 DNA reads as TGTGCCAGCAACATCGACGACAGGGTCAATGAGCAGTTCTTC. It is translated as CASNIDDRVNEQFF.

This sequence joins TRBV6-2 or TRBV6-3 and TRBJ2-1; D is uncertain. V lost 7 bases to trimming and J lost 10 bases, with 5 bases between them. Germline V gene data show CDR1 as MNHEY and CDR2 as SVGEGT. CDR3 length: 9 residues. The CDR3 loop reads CASTDEQFF. CDR3 sequence (DNA): TGTGCCAGCACCGACGAGCAGTTCTTC.

The CDR3 loop is CASSFRAGSAGYTF. CDR3 bases: TGTGCCAGCAGCTTTAGGGCCGGTTCTGCTGGCTACACCTTC. The chain carries TRBV13 and TRBJ1-2; D remains ambiguous. Germline CDR1 and CDR2: PRHDT and FYEKMQ (reference sequence). Trimming removed 3 bases at V and 7 bases at J, with 15 bases between. There are 14 residues in the CDR3.

CDR3 in DNA: TGTGCCAGCAGCCCGGGGGGGCCCTCCTACAATGAGCAGTTCTTC. Residues: CASSPGGPSYNEQFF. This chain joins TRBV12-3 or TRBV12-4 and TRBJ2-1; 8 bases align to TRBD2. Trimming took 6 bases from V and 0 from J; bases not matched to a gene: 4. This CDR3 spans 15 amino acids.

This chain connects TRBV11-2 to TRBJ1-1, with D possibly being TRBD1 (6 bases). The CDR3 consists of 17 residues. CDR1 SGHAT and CDR2 FQNNGV come from the germline V gene. Trimming stripped 3 bases from V and 0 bases from J, with 17 bases between. The CDR3 region is CASSFYPSSGVNTEAFF. The CDR3, as DNA: TGTGCCAGCAGCTTTTATCCCTCTTCAGGGGTGAACACTGAAGCTTTCTTT.

The chain is built from TRBV19 and TRBJ1-1, with 9 bases identical to TRBD1. CDR1 is LNHDA and CDR2 is SQIVND in the germline V gene (reference sequence). V was pared by 4 bases and J by 6 bases, with 15 bases of the junction left unmatched. The CDR3 contains 17 residues. The CDR3 sequence: CASSTRDRAYYSAEAFF. The CDR3 coding sequence is TGTGCCAGTAGTACCCGGGACAGGGCTTATTATAGTGCTGAAGCTTTCTTT.

The chain joins TRBV19 to TRBJ1-1; 12 nucleotides match TRBD1. Germline CDR1 reads LNHDA; CDR2 reads SQIVND (reference sequence). This CDR3 contains 17 residues. The junction had 9 bases not matched to a gene; V was cut back by 3 bases and J by 4 bases. The CDR3, as DNA: TGTGCCAGTAGTATTTTTGGGACAGGGGGCGCCGGCACTGAAGCTTTCTTT. Translation gives CASSIFGTGGAGTEAFF.

This clonotype was recorded only once. J is TRBJ2-5 and V is TRBV5-1; D may be TRBD1 (7 bases). V was pared by 3 bases and J by 1 base, with 10 bases between. Germline assignment: CDR1 SGHRS and CDR2 YFSETQ. The CDR3 covers 14 residues. CDR3 bases: TGCGCCAGCAGCTGGGGGGACAGCCAAGAGACCCAGTACTTC. It is translated as CASSWGDSQETQYF.

This chain links TRBV4-3 with TRBJ2-1, with a tentative D call TRBD2 (5 bases). CDR3 length: 19 amino acids. Trimming removed 0 bases at V and 7 bases at J, with 25 bases between. CDR1 is LGHNA and CDR2 is YSLEER in the germline V gene. Here the CDR3 reads CASSQDGVWSAGRGNEQFF. In nucleotides, the CDR3 is TGCGCCAGCAGCCAAGATGGCGTTTGGAGCGCAGGTCGAGGGAATGAGCAGTTCTTC.

The V call is TRBV5-6, the J call TRBJ1-1; tentatively, D is TRBD1 (6 bases). This CDR3 region has 16 residues. The V and J ends lost 0 bases and 2 bases respectively, with 14 bases between them. Germline lookup yields CDR1 SGHDT and CDR2 YYEEEE. The CDR3 spells CASSLGKWGPNTEAFF. The CDR3 nucleotides are TGTGCCAGCAGCTTGGGAAAATGGGGGCCTAACACTGAAGCTTTCTTT.

The rearrangement links TRBV12-3 or TRBV12-4 to TRBJ2-7, with D perhaps matching TRBD2 (5 bases). Trimming shortened V by 2 bases and J by 3 bases, and 8 bases separated the two germline ends. CDR3 size: 13 residues. The CDR3 region is CASSLIGSYEQYF. The CDR3 nucleotides are TGTGCCAGCAGTTTAATAGGGAGCTACGAGCAGTACTTC.

The rearrangement joins TRBV9 to TRBJ2-2, with D unclear. Germline lookup yields CDR1 SGDLS and CDR2 YYNGEE. Deletions cut 3 bases from V and 3 bases from J, with 18 bases between. There are 17 residues in the CDR3. DNA of the CDR3: TGTGCCAGCAGCGCCCGGGCCCTATTCCCCTACACCGGGGAGCTGTTTTTT. Protein: CASSARALFPYTGELFF.

The chain has TRBV11-2 and TRBJ2-1; D is possibly TRBD1 (6 bases). This CDR3 comprises 13 residues. V was pared by 3 bases and J by 5 bases, with 8 bases between. Germline V gives CDR1 SGHAT, CDR2 FQNNGV. The CDR3 DNA follows: TGTGCCAGCAGCTTTCAGGGGCACAATGAGCAGTTCTTC. It yields the protein CASSFQGHNEQFF.

J is TRBJ2-1 and V is TRBV19, with 7 bases matching TRBD2. The ends lost 4 bases at V and 0 bases at J; junction bases unmatched: 0. The CDR3 sequence is 14 residues long. From germline, CDR1 is LNHDA and CDR2 SQIVND (reference sequence). The CDR3: CASSTGGSYNEQFF. The DNA of the CDR3 is TGTGCCAGTAGTACGGGGGGCTCCTACAATGAGCAGTTCTTC.

This chain connects TRBV19 to TRBJ1-1; D gene uncertain. The CDR3 is 10 amino acids. Germline CDR1 and CDR2: LNHDA and SQIVND (reference sequence). The V end was cut by 5 bases, the J end by 4 bases, with 2 bases between. The CDR3 reads CASSGTEAFF. CDR3 DNA sequence: TGTGCCAGTAGTGGCACTGAAGCTTTCTTT.

The chain uses TRBV19 and TRBJ2-1; TRBD1 or TRBD2 may be the D gene (5 bases each). This CDR3 is 15 amino acids long. Per the germline V gene, CDR1 is LNHDA and CDR2 is SQIVND (reference sequence). Trimming stripped 1 base from V and 9 bases from J, with 16 bases between. The CDR3 is CASSIGVGVRAEQFF. CDR3 DNA sequence: TGTGCCAGTAGTATAGGGGTGGGGGTCCGGGCTGAGCAGTTCTTC.

The CDR3 spells CASSLRDLTYNEQFF. The CDR3 DNA is TGTGCCAGCAGTTTGCGGGACCTAACCTACAATGAGCAGTTCTTC. The chain links TRBV28 to TRBJ2-1; TRBD2 is a possible D gene (6 bases). Trimming removed 3 bases from V and 2 bases from J, with 11 bases in between. Germline V gene lookup returns CDR1 MDHEN and CDR2 SYDVKM. The CDR3 covers 15 residues.

This clonotype was observed a single time. The rearrangement uses TRBV18 and TRBJ1-4, with TRBD1 as a possible D gene (6 bases). Germline-derived CDR1 and CDR2 are KGHSH and LQKENI. This CDR3 comprises 14 residues. Trimming cost V 8 bases and J 8 bases, with 18 bases left between them. The CDR3 sequence is CASAGRDKEEKLFF. The CDR3 DNA reads TGTGCCAGCGCCGGCCGGGACAAGGAGGAAAAACTGTTTTTT.

V usage is TRBV29-1 and J usage is TRBJ2-1; 11 nucleotides align to TRBD2. CDR3 size: 16 residues. Germline V CDR1 and CDR2: SQVTM, ANQGSEA. Trimming took 3 bases from V and 4 from J; bases not matched to a gene: 8. The CDR3 DNA reads TGCAGCGTTGAGGGGACCGGGACTAGCGGATACAATGAGCAGTTCTTC. Its translation is CSVEGTGTSGYNEQFF.

This chain joins TRBV5-4 and TRBJ2-7; TRBD2 might be the D (5 bases). V lost 4 bases, J lost 6 bases, and 17 bases lay in between. Per the germline V gene, CDR1 is SGHNT and CDR2 is YYREEE (reference sequence). The length of the CDR3 is 14 residues. The CDR3 DNA reads as TGTGCCAGCAGCACCGGACTGGTTTCTTTCGAGCAGTACTTC. Translation: CASSTGLVSFEQYF.

J is TRBJ1-1 and V is TRBV20-1; D gene unclear. This CDR3 is 11 amino acids long. Trimming stripped 1 base from V and 7 bases from J, with 7 bases between. Per germline, CDR1 DFQATT and CDR2 SNEGSKA (reference sequence). The CDR3 loop reads CSARVSNEAFF. The DNA for the CDR3 is TGCAGTGCTAGAGTTAGCAATGAAGCTTTCTTT.

The chain carries TRBV28 and TRBJ2-3, with 10 bases identical to TRBD1. CDR1 and CDR2 from the germline V gene are MDHEN and SYDVKM. The CDR3 extends over 15 amino acids. V lost 3 bases and J lost 4; bases outside the gene matches: 4. The CDR3 is CASSLGTGAADTQYF. In nucleotides, the CDR3 is TGTGCCAGCAGTTTGGGGACAGGGGCCGCAGATACGCAGTATTTT.

The genes are TRBV28 and TRBJ2-5; no clear D. This CDR3 region has 15 residues. V was shortened by 2 bases and J by 1 base, with 11 bases between the two germline ends. Germline lookup yields CDR1 MDHEN and CDR2 SYDVKM. The CDR3: CASSLDRRIQETQYF. The CDR3 nucleotides are TGTGCCAGCAGTTTAGACCGGAGAATCCAAGAGACCCAGTACTTC.

The rearrangement joins TRBV6-6 to TRBJ2-7; no firm D call. Germline values: CDR1 MNHNY, CDR2 SVGAGI (reference sequence). Trimming cost V 5 bases and J 5 bases, with 16 bases left between them. This CDR3 is 14 amino acids long. The CDR3 DNA reads as TGTGCCAGCAGTCCAGCCGGCGGTTTTAACGAGCAGTACTTC. It codes for CASSPAGGFNEQYF.

The rearrangement uses TRBV28 and TRBJ2-5; weak D call: TRBD1 (6 bases). Between the trimmed V and J ends, which lost 2 bases and 5 bases, there was a span of 15 bases. This CDR3 is 15 amino acids long. Germline-derived CDR1 and CDR2 are MDHEN and SYDVKM. This CDR3 reads CASSLPHRVGETQYF. The CDR3 bases are TGTGCCAGCAGTTTACCTCACAGGGTTGGCGAGACCCAGTACTTC.

This CDR3 reads CASSLDGYSYEQYF. The CDR3 nucleotides are TGTGCCAGCAGCTTGGATGGGTATTCCTACGAGCAGTACTTC. The gene calls are TRBV5-6 and TRBJ2-7, with no clear D. The V gene lost 0 bases and the J gene lost 1 base, with 8 bases spanning the gap. The germline CDR1 and CDR2 sequences are SGHDT and YYEEEE. The CDR3 has 14 residues.

This chain uses TRBV19 with TRBJ2-3; D gene unclear. The germline V and J ends were trimmed by 6 bases and 2 bases, with 3 bases remaining between them. Germline loops: CDR1 LNHDA, CDR2 SQIVND (reference sequence). This CDR3 is built from 11 residues. DNA of the CDR3: TGTGCCAGTAGGGCCACAGATACGCAGTATTTT. It specifies CASRATDTQYF.